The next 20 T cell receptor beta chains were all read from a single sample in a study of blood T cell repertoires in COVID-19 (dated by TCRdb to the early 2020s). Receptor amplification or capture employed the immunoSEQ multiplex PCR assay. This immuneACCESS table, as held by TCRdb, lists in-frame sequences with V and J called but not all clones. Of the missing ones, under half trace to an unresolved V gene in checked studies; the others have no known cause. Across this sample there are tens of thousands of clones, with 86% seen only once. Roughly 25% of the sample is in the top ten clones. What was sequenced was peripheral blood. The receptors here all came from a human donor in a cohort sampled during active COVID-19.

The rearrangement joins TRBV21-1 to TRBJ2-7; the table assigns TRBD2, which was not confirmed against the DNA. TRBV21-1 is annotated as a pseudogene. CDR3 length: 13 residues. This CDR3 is CASSKRGIHEQYF. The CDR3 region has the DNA TGTGCCAGCAGCAAACGGGGGATCCACGAGCAGTACTTC.

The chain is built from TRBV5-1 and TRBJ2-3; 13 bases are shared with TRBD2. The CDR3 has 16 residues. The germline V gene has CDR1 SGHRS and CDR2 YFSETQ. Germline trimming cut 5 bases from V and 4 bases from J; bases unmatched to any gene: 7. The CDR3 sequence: CASRKTSGGAPDTQYF. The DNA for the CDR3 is TGCGCCAGCAGAAAAACTAGCGGGGGGGCCCCAGATACGCAGTATTTT.

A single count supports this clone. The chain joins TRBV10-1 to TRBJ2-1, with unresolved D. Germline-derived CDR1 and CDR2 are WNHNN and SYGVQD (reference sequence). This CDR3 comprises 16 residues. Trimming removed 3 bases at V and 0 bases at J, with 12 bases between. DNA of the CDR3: TGCGCCAGCAGTGAAGCAGGTCCAAGCTCCTACAATGAGCAGTTCTTC. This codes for CASSEAGPSSYNEQFF.

In DNA, the CDR3 is TGTGCCAGTAGTACCCCTCGGGATGCAGGCACAGATACGCAGTATTTT. Amino acids: CASSTPRDAGTDTQYF. V is TRBV19 and J is TRBJ2-3; D may be TRBD2 (5 bases). This CDR3 has 16 residues. Germline V gene sequence: CDR1 LNHDA, CDR2 SQIVND (reference sequence). Trimming removed 4 bases from V and 1 base from J, with 15 bases in between.

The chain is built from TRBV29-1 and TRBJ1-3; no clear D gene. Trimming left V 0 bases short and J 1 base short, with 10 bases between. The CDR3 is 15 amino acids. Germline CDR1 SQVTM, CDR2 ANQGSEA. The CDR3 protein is CSVEDLRTSGNTIYF. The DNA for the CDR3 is TGCAGCGTTGAAGATCTAAGGACTTCTGGAAACACCATATATTTT.

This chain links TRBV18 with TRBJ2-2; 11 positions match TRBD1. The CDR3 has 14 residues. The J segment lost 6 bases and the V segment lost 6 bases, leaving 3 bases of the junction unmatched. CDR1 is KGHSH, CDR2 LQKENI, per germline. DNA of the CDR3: TGTGCCAGCTCCCCGGGACAGGGGGCCGGGGAGCTGTTTTTT. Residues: CASSPGQGAGELFF. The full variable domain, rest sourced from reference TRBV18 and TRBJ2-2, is NAGVMQNPRHLVRRRGQEARLRCSPMKGHSHVYWYRQLPEEGLKFMVYLQKENIIDESGMPKERFSAEFPKEGPSILRIQQVVRGDSAAYFCASSPGQGAGELFFGEGSRLTVL.

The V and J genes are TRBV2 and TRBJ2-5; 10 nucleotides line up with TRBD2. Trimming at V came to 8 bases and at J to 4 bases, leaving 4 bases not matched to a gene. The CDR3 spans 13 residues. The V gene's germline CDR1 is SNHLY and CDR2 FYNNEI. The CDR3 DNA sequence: TGTGCCAGCTTGGGACTAGCGCTAGAGACCCAGTACTTC. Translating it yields CASLGLALETQYF. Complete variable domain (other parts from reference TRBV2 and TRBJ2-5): EPEVTQTPSHQVTQMGQEVILRCVPISNHLYFYWYRQILGQKVEFLVSFYNNEISEKSEIFDDQFSVERPDGSNFTLKIRSTKLEDSAMYFCASLGLALETQYFGPGTRLLVL.

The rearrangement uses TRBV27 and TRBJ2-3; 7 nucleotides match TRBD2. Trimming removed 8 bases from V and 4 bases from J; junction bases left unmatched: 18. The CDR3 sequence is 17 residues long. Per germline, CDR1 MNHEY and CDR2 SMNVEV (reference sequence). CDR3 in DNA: TGTGCCAGCTCTCCCTTTGAGCGGGGTCCACCCGCAGATACGCAGTATTTT. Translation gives CASSPFERGPPADTQYF.

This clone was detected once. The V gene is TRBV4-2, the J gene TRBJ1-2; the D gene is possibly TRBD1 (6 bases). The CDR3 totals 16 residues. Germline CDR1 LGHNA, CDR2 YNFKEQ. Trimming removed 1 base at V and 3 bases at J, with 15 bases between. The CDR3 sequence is CASSQGDQDSHYGYTF. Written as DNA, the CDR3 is TGTGCCAGCAGCCAAGGCGACCAGGACAGTCACTATGGCTACACCTTC.

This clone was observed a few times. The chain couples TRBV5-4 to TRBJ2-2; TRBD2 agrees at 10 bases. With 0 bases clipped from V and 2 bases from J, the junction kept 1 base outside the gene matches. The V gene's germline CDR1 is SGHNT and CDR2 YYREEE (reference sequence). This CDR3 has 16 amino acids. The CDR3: CASSLVLAGNTGELFF. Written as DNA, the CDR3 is TGTGCCAGCAGCTTGGTACTAGCGGGAAACACCGGGGAGCTGTTTTTT.

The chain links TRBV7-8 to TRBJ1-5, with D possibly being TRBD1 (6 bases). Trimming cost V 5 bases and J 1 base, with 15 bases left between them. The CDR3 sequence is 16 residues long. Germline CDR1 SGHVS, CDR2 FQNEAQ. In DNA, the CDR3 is TGTGCCAGCAGCAGTTACAGGGTGGTAAGCAATCAGCCCCAGCATTTT. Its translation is CASSSYRVVSNQPQHF.

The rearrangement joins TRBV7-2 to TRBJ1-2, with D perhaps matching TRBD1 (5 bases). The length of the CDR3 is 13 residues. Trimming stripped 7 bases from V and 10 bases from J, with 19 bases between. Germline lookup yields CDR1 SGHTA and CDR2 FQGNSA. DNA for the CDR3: TGTGCCAGCACCTTTGCCAGGGAGGGTGACTACACCTTC. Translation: CASTFAREGDYTF.

The CDR3 DNA follows: TGTGCCATCAGTGATTTACCCGGGTCCAGCTCCTACGAGCAGTACTTC. Its translation: CAISDLPGSSSYEQYF. The chain recombines TRBV10-3 with TRBJ2-7; no clear D. Looked up from germline, CDR1 is ENHRY and CDR2 is SYGVKD. This CDR3 region has 16 residues. The ends were cut back, 3 bases at V and 0 bases at J, with 15 bases in the middle.

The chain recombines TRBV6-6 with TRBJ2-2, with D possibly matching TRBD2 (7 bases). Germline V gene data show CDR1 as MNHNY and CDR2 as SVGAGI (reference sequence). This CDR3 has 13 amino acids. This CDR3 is CAHGGRNTGELFF. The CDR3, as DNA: TGTGCACACGGGGGGCGGAACACCGGGGAGCTGTTTTTT.

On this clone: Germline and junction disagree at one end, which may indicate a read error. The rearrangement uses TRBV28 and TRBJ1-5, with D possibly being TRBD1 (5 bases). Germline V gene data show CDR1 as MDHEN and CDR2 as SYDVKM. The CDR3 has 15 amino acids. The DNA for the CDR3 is TGTGCCAGCAGTTTAACATCAGGGAGGAATCAGTCCCAGCATTTT. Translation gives CASSLTSGRNQSQHF.

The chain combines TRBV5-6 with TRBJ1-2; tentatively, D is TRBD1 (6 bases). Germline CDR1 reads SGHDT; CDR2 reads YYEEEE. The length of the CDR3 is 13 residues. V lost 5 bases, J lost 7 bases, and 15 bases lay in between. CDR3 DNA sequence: TGTGCCAGCAGATCACAGGGTAGTCTTGGCTACACCTTC. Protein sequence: CASRSQGSLGYTF. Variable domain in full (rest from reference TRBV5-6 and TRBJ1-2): DAGVTQSPTHLIKTRGQQVTLRCSPKSGHDTVSWYQQALGQGPQFIFQYYEEEERQRGNFPDRFSGHQFPNYSSELNVNALLLGDSALYLCASRSQGSLGYTFGSGTRLTVV.

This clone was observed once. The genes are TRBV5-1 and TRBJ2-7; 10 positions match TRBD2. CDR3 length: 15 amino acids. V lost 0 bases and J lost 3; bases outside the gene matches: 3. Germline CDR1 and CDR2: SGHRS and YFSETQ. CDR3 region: CASSLGTSGLYEQYF. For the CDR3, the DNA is TGCGCCAGCAGCTTGGGGACTAGCGGCCTCTACGAGCAGTACTTC.

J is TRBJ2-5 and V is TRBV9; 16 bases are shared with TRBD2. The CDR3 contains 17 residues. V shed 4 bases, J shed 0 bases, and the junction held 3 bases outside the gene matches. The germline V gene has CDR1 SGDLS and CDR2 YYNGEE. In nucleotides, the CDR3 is TGTGCCAGCAGCCCGGGACTAGCGGGGGGGTACCAAGAGACCCAGTACTTC. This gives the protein CASSPGLAGGYQETQYF.

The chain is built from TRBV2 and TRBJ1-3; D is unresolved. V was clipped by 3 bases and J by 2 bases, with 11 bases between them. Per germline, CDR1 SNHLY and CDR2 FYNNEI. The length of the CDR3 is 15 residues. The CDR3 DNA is TGTGCCAGCAGTGAGTCCGGGTTGGCTGGAAACACCATATATTTT. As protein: CASSESGLAGNTIYF.

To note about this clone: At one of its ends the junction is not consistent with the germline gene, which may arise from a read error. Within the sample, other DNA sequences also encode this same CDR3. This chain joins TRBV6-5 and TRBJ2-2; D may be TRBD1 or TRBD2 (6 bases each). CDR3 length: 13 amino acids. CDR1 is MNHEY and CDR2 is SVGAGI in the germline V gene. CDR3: CASRTNRAGELFF. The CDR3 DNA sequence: TGCGCCAGCAGGACTAACAGGGCCGGGGAGCTGTTTTTT.